A single sample is the source of the 22 T cell receptor beta chains below, sequenced in a study of radiotherapy plus CTLA-4 blockade in lung cancer. Profiled with immunoSEQ multiplex PCR; TCRdb holds only in-frame clones, not every one. Of over 45,000 clones in the sample, around 80% are singletons; the top ten hold 16%. The sequences come from peripheral blood, collected from a patient treated with radiotherapy plus ipilimumab. The receptors were sampled from a human donor with non-small cell lung cancer who had a complete response to radiotherapy plus ipilimumab.

The chain carries TRBV5-6 and TRBJ1-4; 10 bases match TRBD1. The germline CDR1 and CDR2 sequences are SGHDT and YYEEEE. The CDR3 has 15 residues. V trimming: 1 base; J trimming: 8 bases; junction bases outside the gene matches: 5. The CDR3 here is CASSLLGTGAEKLFF. CDR3 sequence (DNA): TGTGCCAGCAGCTTGTTAGGGACAGGGGCCGAAAAACTGTTTTTT.

CDR3 amino acids: CASSESFRWIGGDVAYEQYF. CDR3 DNA sequence: TGTGCCAGCAGTGAATCTTTCAGGTGGATCGGGGGGGACGTAGCCTACGAGCAGTACTTC. V usage is TRBV6-1 and J usage is TRBJ2-7; 8 bases align to TRBD2. V shed 2 bases, J shed 2 bases, and the junction held 20 bases outside the gene matches. The length of the CDR3 is 20 residues. The germline gives CDR1 MNHNS, CDR2 SASEGT.

This clone was counted between two and nine times. This rearrangement joins TRBV5-1 to TRBJ1-1; D call uncertain. With 2 bases removed from V and 0 bases from J, the gap between germline ends came to 8 bases. CDR3 length equals 14 residues. The V gene's germline CDR1 is SGHRS and CDR2 YFSETQ. For the CDR3, the DNA is TGCGCCAGCAGCTTAGCAGGCATGAACACTGAAGCTTTCTTT. Amino acids: CASSLAGMNTEAFF.

The V gene is TRBV18, the J gene TRBJ1-5; weak D call: TRBD1 (5 bases). This CDR3 has 14 residues. With 3 bases removed from V and 6 bases from J, the gap between germline ends came to 12 bases. In germline, CDR1 is KGHSH, CDR2 LQKENI. CDR3 sequence (DNA): TGTGCCAGCTCACCGAGGGGAGGTAGTCAGCCCCAGCATTTT. Its protein product is CASSPRGGSQPQHF.

In its sample, this clone was seen a few times. This chain uses TRBV6-1 with TRBJ1-2; weak D call: TRBD1 (6 bases). CDR1 MNHNS and CDR2 SASEGT come from the germline V gene. Trimming cost V 5 bases and J 4 bases, with 14 bases left between them. This CDR3 contains 14 residues. CDR3 sequence: CASSHEDSPYGYTF. In nucleotides, the CDR3 is TGTGCCAGCAGTCACGAGGACAGCCCCTATGGCTACACCTTC.

V is TRBV5-1 and J is TRBJ2-5, with TRBD2 matching over 7 bases. From germline, CDR1 is SGHRS and CDR2 YFSETQ. V was pared by 2 bases and J by 1 base, with 8 bases of the junction left unmatched. The CDR3 covers 16 residues. The CDR3 DNA reads as TGCGCCAGCAGCTTAGCGGGCAGGGAGGGCCAAGAGACCCAGTACTTC. It codes for CASSLAGREGQETQYF.

This clone came up once. This rearrangement joins TRBV16 to TRBJ1-5, with 8 bases fitting TRBD1. The V gene end was trimmed by 6 bases and the J gene end by 9 bases; junction bases not matched to a gene: 22. The CDR3 consists of 18 residues. Germline assignment: CDR1 KGHSY and CDR2 FQNENV. This CDR3 is CASSHKPTGQGDLGPQHF. The CDR3, as DNA: TGTGCCAGCAGTCACAAACCGACCGGACAGGGAGACCTAGGGCCCCAGCATTTT.

V and J are TRBV4-3 and TRBJ2-3, with D maybe TRBD2 (7 bases). The V gene lost 0 bases and the J gene lost 0 bases, with 16 bases spanning the gap. This CDR3 has 18 amino acids. The germline V gene encodes CDR1 LGHNA and CDR2 YSLEER. Written as DNA, the CDR3 is TGCGCCAGCAGCCAAGATCCCCCAAGCGGGACAAGCACAGATACGCAGTATTTT. It is translated as CASSQDPPSGTSTDTQYF.

The V gene is TRBV29-1, the J gene TRBJ2-5; 7 nucleotides match TRBD1. This CDR3 is 12 amino acids long. After removal of 5 bases from V and 2 bases from J, the junction contained 2 bases not matched to a gene. Germline V gene lookup returns CDR1 SQVTM and CDR2 ANQGSEA. CDR3 protein: CSVRDRQETQYF. In DNA form, the CDR3 reads TGCAGCGTTCGGGACAGACAAGAGACCCAGTACTTC.

This chain connects TRBV4-3 to TRBJ2-1, with D tentatively TRBD1 (6 bases). This CDR3 has 16 residues. Trimming stripped 2 bases from V and 7 bases from J, with 18 bases between. The V gene's germline CDR1 is LGHNA and CDR2 YSLEER. CDR3 nucleotides: TGCGCCAGCAGCCAATCTGGGGGCCGATTCAAGAATGAGCAGTTCTTC. Encoded protein: CASSQSGGRFKNEQFF.

The chain links TRBV7-2 to TRBJ1-2; 7 bases are a match to TRBD1. Looked up from germline, CDR1 is SGHTA and CDR2 is FQGNSA. The CDR3 is made up of 13 amino acids. J was trimmed by 7 bases and V by 5 bases; bases with no gene match: 7. CDR3 residues: CASSADRARGYTF. In DNA, the CDR3 is TGTGCCAGCAGCGCAGACAGGGCACGTGGCTACACCTTC. The variable domain in full, with the rest retrieved from reference TRBV7-2 and TRBJ1-2, is GAGVSQSPSNKVTEKGKDVELRCDPISGHTALYWYRQSLGQGLEFLIYFQGNSAPDKSGLPSDRFSAERTGGSVSTLTIQRTQQEDSAVYLCASSADRARGYTFGSGTRLTVV.

This clone was seen more than once but under ten times. In DNA form, the CDR3 reads TGCGCCAGCAGCCAAGGGCTCGAAAGTGAAAAACTGTTTTTT. Amino acids: CASSQGLESEKLFF. The chain is built from TRBV4-3 and TRBJ1-4; D call uncertain. This CDR3 is built from 14 residues. V lost 1 base and J 7 bases, leaving 10 bases between the germline ends. Germline CDR1 LGHNA, CDR2 YSLEER.

The chain recombines TRBV2 with TRBJ1-6; D is ambiguous. Germline V gives CDR1 SNHLY, CDR2 FYNNEI. Trimming took 5 bases from V and 8 from J, leaving 13 bases between them. The CDR3 extends over 14 amino acids. CDR3 DNA sequence: TGTGCCAGCAGTAAGAGGGTTGATGATTCACCCCTCCACTTT. Its protein is CASSKRVDDSPLHF.

This clone was seen a handful of times. V gene TRBV5-4 combines with J gene TRBJ1-1; D gene unclear. This CDR3 has 16 residues. The germline V gene encodes CDR1 SGHNT and CDR2 YYREEE (reference sequence). Deletions cut 4 bases from V and 3 bases from J, with 19 bases between. CDR3 in amino acids: CASSRSLGIRDTEAFF. The CDR3 bases are TGTGCCAGCAGCCGGAGCCTCGGGATAAGGGACACTGAAGCTTTCTTT.

This chain links TRBV30 with TRBJ1-1; 8 nucleotides line up with TRBD1. Germline CDR1 reads GTSNPN; CDR2 reads SVGIG (reference sequence). This CDR3 has 13 amino acids. V lost 1 base to trimming and J lost 6 bases; unmatched junction nucleotides: 4. CDR3: CAWSGAGGPEAFF. The CDR3 coding sequence is TGTGCCTGGAGTGGTGCAGGGGGCCCTGAAGCTTTCTTT.

Comment on this clone: One junction end does not reproduce the germline sequence, and a read error may be involved. The V gene is TRBV7-7, the J gene TRBJ2-5; TRBD2 aligns across 8 bases. In germline, CDR1 is SSHAT, CDR2 FNYEAQ (reference sequence). This CDR3 has 15 amino acids. In DNA, the CDR3 is TGTGCTAGCAGCTGGGAGGAGAGCGGGGGTTCGGCCCAGTACTTC. This codes for CASSWEESGGSAQYF.

The rearrangement links TRBV5-1 to TRBJ1-6; D is possibly TRBD1 (6 bases). Trimming took off 4 bases at V and 9 bases at J, with 14 bases between the two ends. Germline CDR1 SGHRS, CDR2 YFSETQ. The CDR3 covers 14 residues. CDR3 coding DNA: TGCGCCAGCAGCATGGGACAACCTGGTTCACCCCTCCACTTT. As protein: CASSMGQPGSPLHF.

The rearrangement links TRBV7-2 to TRBJ1-1, with unresolved D. The germline gives CDR1 SGHTA, CDR2 FQGNSA. The V gene lost 3 bases and the J gene lost 5 bases, with 10 bases spanning the gap. The CDR3 consists of 13 residues. In DNA form, the CDR3 reads TGTGCCAGCAGCTTCGAGCAGGCAACTGAAGCTTTCTTT. Protein product: CASSFEQATEAFF.

V is TRBV7-8 and J is TRBJ2-7, with a weak D call TRBD1 (6 bases). The V gene's germline CDR1 is SGHVS and CDR2 FQNEAQ. The CDR3 totals 13 residues. Trimming cost V 5 bases and J 0 bases, with 8 bases left between them. The CDR3 reads CASSRGSSYEQYV. The CDR3 nucleotides are TGTGCCAGCAGCAGGGGGAGCTCCTACGAGCAGTACGTC.

This clone was detected only a few times. The rearrangement uses TRBV6-5 and TRBJ1-4, with 10 bases aligning to TRBD1. Germline CDR1 reads MNHEY; CDR2 reads SVGAGI. The length of the CDR3 is 15 residues. V lost 6 bases to trimming and J lost 8 bases; unmatched junction nucleotides: 9. CDR3 residues: CASSPGTGVGEKLFF. CDR3 bases: TGTGCCAGCAGCCCCGGGACAGGGGTAGGGGAAAAACTGTTTTTT.

This clone has only one observation. The CDR3 DNA follows: TGTGCCAGCAGCGTATTTCGAGCGGGGTACAATGAGCAGTTCTTC. The encoded protein is CASSVFRAGYNEQFF. J is TRBJ2-1 and V is TRBV7-6; 7 bases map to TRBD2. Unmatched junction bases numbered 8, after V lost 5 bases and J lost 4 bases. The CDR3 spans 15 residues. The V gene's germline CDR1 is SGHVS and CDR2 FNYEAQ.

The rearrangement links TRBV18 to TRBJ2-1, with 9 nucleotides matching TRBD1. CDR3 length: 14 amino acids. Trimming at V came to 1 base and at J to 5 bases, leaving 0 bases not matched to a gene. Germline V lookup: CDR1 KGHSH, CDR2 LQKENI. For the CDR3, the DNA is TGTGCCAGCTCACCACGGGACAGGGACAATGAGCAGTTCTTC. Protein product: CASSPRDRDNEQFF.